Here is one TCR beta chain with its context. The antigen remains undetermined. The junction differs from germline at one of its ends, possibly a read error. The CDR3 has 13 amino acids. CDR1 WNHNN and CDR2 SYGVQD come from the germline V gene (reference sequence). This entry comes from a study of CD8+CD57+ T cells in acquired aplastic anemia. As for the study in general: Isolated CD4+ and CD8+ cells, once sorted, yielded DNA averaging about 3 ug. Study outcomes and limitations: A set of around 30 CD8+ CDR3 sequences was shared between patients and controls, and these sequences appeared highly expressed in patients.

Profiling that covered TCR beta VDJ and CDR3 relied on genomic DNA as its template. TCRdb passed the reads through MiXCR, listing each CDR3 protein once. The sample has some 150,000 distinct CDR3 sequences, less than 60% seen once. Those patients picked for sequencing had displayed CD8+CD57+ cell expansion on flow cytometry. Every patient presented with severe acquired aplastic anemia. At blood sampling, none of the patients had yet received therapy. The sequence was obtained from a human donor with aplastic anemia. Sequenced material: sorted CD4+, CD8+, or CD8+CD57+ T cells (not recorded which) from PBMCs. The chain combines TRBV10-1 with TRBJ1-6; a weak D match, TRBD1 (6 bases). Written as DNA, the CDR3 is TGCGCCAGCACTGCCGCAGGGGATTCACCCCCCCACTTT. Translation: CASTAAGDSPPHF.